The rows below give T cell receptor beta chains drawn from one sample of a study of vaccination and CD4 T cells after COVID-19. TCRdb used MiXCR to reprocess the PCR reads, holding one entry per CDR3 protein. Here the sample spans roughly 22,000 distinct CDR3 sequences, 32% being singletons. These receptors' antigens are unknown. The sample consisted of cultured CD4+ T cells from blood. The receptors shown here come from a human donor with COVID-19. The CDR3 runs from the conserved cysteine through the conserved F or W. The D gene is left open where the match is weak. The size field is filled for only some rows; it gives once, few, many or a size class.

J gene: TRBJ2-4; clone size: -; V gene: TRBV6-5; D gene: -; CDR3 protein: CASSYLEGENIQYF; CDR3 DNA: TGTGCCAGCAGTTACCTGGAGGGGGAAAACATTCAGTACTTC
J gene: TRBJ2-7; clone size: once; V gene: TRBV28; D gene: TRBD1; CDR3 protein: CAGQGKGPPYEQYF; CDR3 DNA: TGTGCGGGACAGGGAAAGGGTCCTCCCTACGAGCAGTACTTC
J gene: TRBJ2-7; clone size: -; V gene: TRBV7-2; D gene: -; CDR3 protein: CASSLAGAPYEQYF; CDR3 DNA: TGTGCCAGCAGCCTAGCCGGAGCGCCGTACGAGCAGTACTTC
J gene: TRBJ1-2; clone size: few; V gene: TRBV14; D gene: -; CDR3 protein: CASSQAGYGGYTF; CDR3 DNA: TGTGCCAGCAGCCAAGCAGGGTACGGTGGCTACACCTTC
J gene: TRBJ1-5; clone size: -; V gene: TRBV7-6; D gene: -; CDR3 protein: CASSPPGAWGASNQPQHF; CDR3 DNA: TGTGCCAGCAGCCCCCCAGGTGCGTGGGGGGCCAGCAATCAGCCCCAGCATTTT
J gene: TRBJ2-5; clone size: few; V gene: TRBV20-1; D gene: -; CDR3 protein: CSARVGRGETQYF; CDR3 DNA: TGCAGTGCTAGAGTTGGCAGGGGAGAGACCCAGTACTTC
J gene: TRBJ1-1; clone size: -; V gene: TRBV5-4; D gene: TRBD1; CDR3 protein: CAGSYRGRTEAFF; CDR3 DNA: TGTGCCGGCAGCTACAGGGGGAGGACTGAAGCTTTCTTT
J gene: TRBJ1-5; clone size: few; V gene: TRBV12-3/TRBV12-4; D gene: TRBD1; CDR3 protein: CASSSRAGTGSQPQHF; CDR3 DNA: TGTGCCAGCAGTTCCCGCGCCGGGACAGGGTCCCAGCCCCAGCATTTT
J gene: TRBJ2-7; clone size: -; V gene: TRBV20-1; D gene: TRBD2; CDR3 protein: CSASLAGLNYEQYF; CDR3 DNA: TGCAGTGCTAGCCTAGCGGGTCTAAACTACGAGCAGTACTTC
J gene: TRBJ1-1; clone size: few; V gene: TRBV28; D gene: -; CDR3 protein: CASSVTRTNTEAFF; CDR3 DNA: TGTGCCAGCAGTGTGACACGGACGAACACTGAAGCTTTCTTT
J gene: TRBJ1-6; clone size: few; V gene: TRBV20-1; D gene: TRBD1; CDR3 protein: CSAREGQYSPLHF; CDR3 DNA: TGCAGCGCTCGTGAGGGACAGTATTCACCCCTCCACTTT
J gene: TRBJ2-7; clone size: -; V gene: TRBV20-1; D gene: -; CDR3 protein: CSARGFGFPGAADEQYF; CDR3 DNA: TGCAGTGCTAGAGGTTTCGGGTTTCCAGGGGCAGCTGACGAGCAGTACTTC
J gene: TRBJ1-2; clone size: few; V gene: TRBV11-3; D gene: -; CDR3 protein: CASSSQGIDGYTF; CDR3 DNA: TGTGCCAGCAGCTCCCAAGGAATAGATGGCTACACCTTC
J gene: TRBJ1-1; clone size: -; V gene: TRBV11-2; D gene: -; CDR3 protein: CASSRDRNTEAFF; CDR3 DNA: TGTGCCAGCAGCCGCGACAGGAACACTGAAGCTTTCTTT
J gene: TRBJ2-5; clone size: -; V gene: TRBV19; D gene: -; CDR3 protein: CASSMQTETQYF; CDR3 DNA: TGTGCCAGTAGTATGCAGACGGAGACCCAGTACTTC
J gene: TRBJ1-1; clone size: -; V gene: TRBV27; D gene: -; CDR3 protein: CASSLGGSTEAFF; CDR3 DNA: TGTGCCAGCAGTTTGGGGGGGAGCACTGAAGCTTTCTTT
J gene: TRBJ2-5; clone size: few; V gene: TRBV6-1; D gene: -; CDR3 protein: CASSVSSGQETQYF; CDR3 DNA: TGTGCCAGCAGTGTGAGTAGCGGACAAGAGACCCAGTACTTC
J gene: TRBJ2-5; clone size: -; V gene: TRBV7-2; D gene: TRBD1; CDR3 protein: CASRPPGTGEETQYF; CDR3 DNA: TGTGCCAGCAGGCCCCCCGGGACAGGGGAAGAGACCCAGTACTTC
J gene: TRBJ1-5; clone size: medium-sized; V gene: TRBV10-1; D gene: -; CDR3 protein: CASPHQPQHF; CDR3 DNA: TGCGCCAGTCCACATCAGCCCCAGCATTTT
J gene: TRBJ1-6; clone size: few; V gene: TRBV20-1; D gene: -; CDR3 protein: CSARWGLNNNSPLHF; CDR3 DNA: TGCAGTGCCCGGTGGGGGCTTAACAATAATTCACCCCTCCACTTT
J gene: TRBJ2-3; clone size: -; V gene: TRBV20-1; D gene: TRBD2; CDR3 protein: CSAQGLAGGADTQYF; CDR3 DNA: TGCAGTGCTCAGGGACTAGCGGGGGGGGCAGATACGCAGTATTTT
J gene: TRBJ2-7; clone size: once; V gene: TRBV11-3; D gene: -; CDR3 protein: CASSSTAYEQYF; CDR3 DNA: TGTGCCAGCAGTTCGACTGCTTACGAGCAGTACTTC
J gene: TRBJ2-5; clone size: few; V gene: TRBV27; D gene: TRBD1; CDR3 protein: CASRKTGMKTQYF; CDR3 DNA: TGTGCCAGCAGAAAGACAGGGATGAAGACCCAGTACTTC
J gene: TRBJ1-2; clone size: -; V gene: TRBV7-2; D gene: -; CDR3 protein: CAGSSDPTGNHGYGYTF; CDR3 DNA: TGTGCCGGCAGCTCGGATCCTACAGGAAACCACGGTTATGGCTACACCTTC
J gene: TRBJ1-2; clone size: medium-sized; V gene: TRBV15; D gene: -; CDR3 protein: CATSLDIGLGYTF; CDR3 DNA: TGTGCCACCAGCTTAGATATCGGCCTCGGCTACACCTTC
J gene: TRBJ2-7; clone size: few; V gene: TRBV2; D gene: -; CDR3 protein: CASSGSAAYEQYF; CDR3 DNA: TGTGCCAGCAGTGGGTCGGCAGCCTACGAGCAGTACTTC
J gene: TRBJ1-1; clone size: few; V gene: TRBV6-1; D gene: TRBD1; CDR3 protein: CASRTTGGGTEAFF; CDR3 DNA: TGTGCCAGCAGGACTACAGGGGGCGGGACTGAAGCTTTCTTT
J gene: TRBJ2-5; clone size: few; V gene: TRBV11-3; D gene: -; CDR3 protein: CASSRLETQYF; CDR3 DNA: TGTGCCAGCAGCCGCTTAGAGACCCAGTACTTC
J gene: TRBJ2-3; clone size: -; V gene: TRBV5-1; D gene: -; CDR3 protein: CASSLVGVDTQYF; CDR3 DNA: TGCGCCAGCAGCTTGGTAGGGGTAGATACGCAGTATTTT
J gene: TRBJ2-5; clone size: -; V gene: TRBV28; D gene: -; CDR3 protein: CASSRQVFQETQYF; CDR3 DNA: TGTGCCAGCAGTAGACAGGTTTTTCAAGAGACCCAGTACTTC
J gene: TRBJ2-5; clone size: -; V gene: TRBV9; D gene: TRBD2; CDR3 protein: CASSPTSGGARQETQYF; CDR3 DNA: TGTGCCAGCAGCCCGACTAGCGGGGGGGCCCGCCAAGAGACCCAGTACTTC
J gene: TRBJ2-5; clone size: -; V gene: TRBV19; D gene: -; CDR3 protein: CASSIRVGVKETQYF; CDR3 DNA: TGTGCCAGTAGTATCCGCGTGGGGGTTAAAGAGACCCAGTACTTC
J gene: TRBJ2-1; clone size: -; V gene: TRBV6-1; D gene: TRBD1; CDR3 protein: CASSEYRGTGYNEQFF; CDR3 DNA: TGTGCCAGCAGTGAATACCGGGGGACAGGGTACAATGAGCAGTTCTTC
J gene: TRBJ2-6; clone size: once; V gene: TRBV5-4; D gene: TRBD1; CDR3 protein: CASSAGQGSAGANVLTF; CDR3 DNA: TGTGCCAGCAGCGCCGGACAGGGATCGGCTGGGGCCAACGTCCTGACTTTC
J gene: TRBJ2-7; clone size: -; V gene: TRBV20-1; D gene: -; CDR3 protein: CSARTGGYEQYF; CDR3 DNA: TGCAGTGCTAGGACCGGCGGCTACGAGCAGTACTTC
J gene: TRBJ2-4; clone size: once; V gene: TRBV28; D gene: -; CDR3 protein: CASSLTLDFIAKNIQYF; CDR3 DNA: TGTGCCAGCAGTTTAACCCTAGACTTCATAGCCAAAAACATTCAGTACTTC
J gene: TRBJ2-5; clone size: -; V gene: TRBV6-1; D gene: TRBD1; CDR3 protein: CASRQGDRGAETQYF; CDR3 DNA: TGTGCCAGCAGACAAGGGGACAGGGGGGCAGAGACCCAGTACTTC
J gene: TRBJ1-2; clone size: -; V gene: TRBV11-3; D gene: TRBD1; CDR3 protein: CASSDRDVGYTF; CDR3 DNA: TGTGCCAGCAGCGACAGGGATGTCGGCTACACCTTC
J gene: TRBJ2-5; clone size: few; V gene: TRBV11-2; D gene: -; CDR3 protein: CASTLDRKQETQYF; CDR3 DNA: TGTGCCAGCACCCTGGACAGAAAACAAGAGACCCAGTACTTC
J gene: TRBJ2-3; clone size: -; V gene: TRBV11-2; D gene: -; CDR3 protein: CASSRSSPSSTDTQYF; CDR3 DNA: TGTGCCAGCAGCCGAAGCAGTCCCTCTAGCACAGATACGCAGTATTTT
J gene: TRBJ2-1; clone size: -; V gene: TRBV7-8; D gene: TRBD2; CDR3 protein: CASSKDGGSYNEQFF; CDR3 DNA: TGTGCCAGCAGCAAAGACGGGGGGTCCTACAATGAGCAGTTCTTC
J gene: TRBJ1-2; clone size: -; V gene: TRBV5-4; D gene: -; CDR3 protein: CASSLPGVNYGYTF; CDR3 DNA: TGTGCCAGCAGCTTGCCCGGGGTTAACTATGGCTACACCTTC
J gene: TRBJ1-6; clone size: few; V gene: TRBV12-3/TRBV12-4; D gene: -; CDR3 protein: CASSRAPLGNSPLHF; CDR3 DNA: TGTGCCAGCAGTCGGGCCCCACTTGGGAATTCACCCCTCCACTTT
J gene: TRBJ1-5; clone size: -; V gene: TRBV12-3/TRBV12-4; D gene: -; CDR3 protein: CASSPSGTLHGSNQPQHF; CDR3 DNA: TGTGCCAGCAGTCCCTCCGGGACACTTCATGGTAGCAATCAGCCCCAGCATTTT
J gene: TRBJ1-3; clone size: few; V gene: TRBV7-9; D gene: TRBD1; CDR3 protein: CASSPNGQAIYF; CDR3 DNA: TGTGCCAGCAGCCCCAATGGACAGGCCATATATTTT
J gene: TRBJ2-4; clone size: few; V gene: TRBV6-1; D gene: -; CDR3 protein: CASSEAGGTKNIQYF; CDR3 DNA: TGTGCCAGCAGTGAAGCGGGCGGGACCAAAAACATTCAGTACTTC
J gene: TRBJ2-1; clone size: -; V gene: TRBV6-5; D gene: -; CDR3 protein: CASSYSGASSYNEQFF; CDR3 DNA: TGTGCCAGCAGTTACTCGGGGGCTAGCTCCTACAATGAGCAGTTCTTC
J gene: TRBJ2-1; clone size: few; V gene: TRBV12-3/TRBV12-4; D gene: -; CDR3 protein: CASSHRFEQFF; CDR3 DNA: TGTGCCAGCAGCCACCGGTTTGAGCAGTTCTTC
J gene: TRBJ1-5; clone size: few; V gene: TRBV12-3/TRBV12-4; D gene: -; CDR3 protein: CASSRGGKTSNQPQHF; CDR3 DNA: TGTGCCAGCAGCCGAGGGGGGAAAACTAGCAATCAGCCCCAGCATTTT
J gene: TRBJ2-5; clone size: few; V gene: TRBV11-2; D gene: TRBD2; CDR3 protein: CASSLSGGARETQYF; CDR3 DNA: TGTGCCAGCAGCTTGAGCGGGGGGGCCCGAGAGACCCAGTACTTC
J gene: TRBJ2-7; clone size: -; V gene: TRBV7-2; D gene: -; CDR3 protein: CASSREVYEQYF; CDR3 DNA: TGTGCCAGCAGCCGCGAGGTCTACGAGCAGTACTTC
J gene: TRBJ2-7; clone size: -; V gene: TRBV1; D gene: -; CDR3 protein: CTSSQGTSYEQYF; CDR3 DNA: TGCACCAGCAGCCAAGGGACTAGCTACGAGCAGTACTTC